Below, 11 T cell receptor beta chains from the same sample are listed, as sequenced in a study of shared clonotypes between healthy human individuals (dated by TCRdb to the early 2020s). Receptors were amplified or captured by the immunoSEQ multiplex PCR assay. TCRdb carries this immuneACCESS record with in-frame sequences only. Its versions omit some clonotypes, under half of them owing to an unresolved V gene in the studies checked, with the rest unexplained. The table for this sample lists a few hundred thousand clones; more than 95% of them were counted only once. The ten top clones hold 0.055% to 0.07% of the sample. Sequenced: naive CD4+ T cells sorted from blood. In the paper's terms, the cell subset or site label means: CD45RA+ positively selected. All receptors derive from a woman aged 25-40 years in good health.

V gene TRBV28 combines with J gene TRBJ2-3; D is undetermined. The CDR3 covers 11 residues. The V end lost 6 bases, the J end lost 2 bases, and 3 bases lay between the germline ends. CDR1 MDHEN and CDR2 SYDVKM come from the germline V gene. CDR3 residues: CASSITDTQYF. Here the CDR3 DNA reads TGTGCCAGCAGCATCACAGATACGCAGTATTTT.

The CDR3 loop reads CASSYRDRGYFGYTF. CDR3 DNA: TGCGCCAGCAGCTACCGGGACAGGGGATACTTCGGCTACACCTTC. The chain employs TRBV5-1 and TRBJ1-2; the match to TRBD1 covers 10 bases. Germline V gene data show CDR1 as SGHRS and CDR2 as YFSETQ. This CDR3 spans 15 amino acids. V lost 3 bases to trimming and J lost 8 bases; unmatched junction nucleotides: 10.

The V gene is TRBV7-6, the J gene TRBJ1-3; no reliable D call. Looked up from germline, CDR1 is SGHVS and CDR2 is FNYEAQ. The CDR3 has 15 residues. Trimming stripped 4 bases from V and 3 bases from J, with 13 bases between. The CDR3 sequence is CASSYRQSNGNTIYF. The DNA for the CDR3 is TGTGCCAGCAGCTATAGACAATCTAATGGAAACACCATATATTTT.

Here the CDR3 reads CASSWGGQGNQPQHF. As DNA, the CDR3 is TGTGCCAGCAGCTGGGGAGGACAGGGCAATCAGCCCCAGCATTTT. J is TRBJ1-5 and V is TRBV7-9; TRBD1 matches 7 bases. The germline V gene has CDR1 SEHNR and CDR2 FQNEAQ (reference sequence). The V and J ends lost 4 bases and 2 bases, in that order; junction bases with no gene match: 5. The CDR3 length is 15 residues.

The V call is TRBV9, the J call TRBJ2-6; 9 positions match TRBD2. Germline V gives CDR1 SGDLS, CDR2 YYNGEE. V shed 2 bases and J 0 bases; nucleotides not matched to a gene: 12. The CDR3 is 20 amino acids. This chain's CDR3 is CASSVSPISGGNSGANVLTF. In DNA form, the CDR3 reads TGTGCCAGCAGCGTGTCGCCGATTAGCGGGGGAAACTCTGGGGCCAACGTCCTGACTTTC.

This chain connects TRBV28 to TRBJ1-1; TRBD1 agrees at 9 bases. CDR1 is MDHEN, CDR2 SYDVKM, per germline. The CDR3 loop spans 13 amino acids. Unmatched junction bases numbered 5, after V lost 7 bases and J lost 5 bases. This CDR3 reads CASIRTGVTEAFF. The CDR3, as DNA: TGTGCCAGCATCCGGACAGGGGTTACTGAAGCTTTCTTT.

About this clone itself: The sample has other DNA sequences that encode this CDR3 too. CDR3 nucleotide sequence: TGCGCCAGCAGCTTGGGAAGATCTGGAAACACCATATATTTT. Protein: CASSLGRSGNTIYF. V usage is TRBV5-1 and J usage is TRBJ1-3; D unresolved. V lost 0 bases to trimming and J lost 1 base, with 5 bases between them. The CDR3 has 14 amino acids. The germline V gene has CDR1 SGHRS and CDR2 YFSETQ. Variable domain in full (rest from reference TRBV5-1 and TRBJ1-3): KAGVTQTPRYLIKTRGQQVTLSCSPISGHRSVSWYQQTPGQGLQFLFEYFSETQRNKGNFPGRFSGRQFSNSRSEMNVSTLELGDSALYLCASSLGRSGNTIYFGEGSWLTVV.

DNA for the CDR3: TGTGCCAGCAGCCCCCGGGGGGCCCAGCATTTT. This encodes CASSPRGAQHF. The chain combines TRBV11-2 with TRBJ1-5; possibly TRBD1 for D (5 bases). The CDR3 is 11 amino acids. The germline V gene encodes CDR1 SGHAT and CDR2 FQNNGV. The V gene lost 5 bases and the J gene lost 11 bases, with 10 bases spanning the gap.

The chain couples TRBV5-4 to TRBJ2-5, with 14 bases lining up with TRBD2. Germline V CDR1 and CDR2: SGHNT, YYREEE (reference sequence). The CDR3 spans 17 residues. Germline trimming cut 4 bases from V and 5 bases from J; bases unmatched to any gene: 10. The CDR3 protein is CASSQRLAGGPEETQYF. As DNA, the CDR3 is TGTGCCAGCAGCCAAAGACTAGCGGGAGGGCCAGAGGAGACCCAGTACTTC. Combining the CDR3 with reference TRBV5-4 and TRBJ2-5 gives the whole variable domain ETGVTQSPTHLIKTRGQQVTLRCSSQSGHNTVSWYQQALGQGPQFIFQYYREEENGRGNFPPRFSGLQFPNYSSELNVNALELDDSALYLCASSQRLAGGPEETQYFGPGTRLLVL.

This chain links TRBV28 with TRBJ1-2, with D possibly being TRBD1 (5 bases). This CDR3 is 16 amino acids long. From germline, CDR1 is MDHEN and CDR2 SYDVKM. The V end was cut by 3 bases, the J end by 3 bases, with 17 bases between. As DNA, the CDR3 is TGTGCCAGCAGTTTGAGGCTAGGGGAAGTAGACTATGGCTACACCTTC. Protein product: CASSLRLGEVDYGYTF.

The chain uses TRBV2 and TRBJ2-7, with 7 bases fitting TRBD1. Trimming at V came to 8 bases and at J to 0 bases, leaving 10 bases not matched to a gene. This CDR3 region has 15 residues. Looked up from germline, CDR1 is SNHLY and CDR2 is FYNNEI. The CDR3 loop is CASQVGGVSSYEQYF. The DNA of the CDR3 is TGTGCCAGCCAGGTAGGGGGCGTAAGCTCCTACGAGCAGTACTTC. Filled out from reference TRBV2 and TRBJ2-7, the complete variable domain reads EPEVTQTPSHQVTQMGQEVILRCVPISNHLYFYWYRQILGQKVEFLVSFYNNEISEKSEIFDDQFSVERPDGSNFTLKIRSTKLEDSAMYFCASQVGGVSSYEQYFGPGTRLTVT.